This T cell receptor (beta chain) came from a study of blood T cell repertoires in COVID-19. The method was immunoSEQ multiplex PCR; TCRdb's version includes in-frame clones alone and lacks a portion of them. There are around 400,000 clones in the sample; around 87% occur only once, and 2% to 2.5% lies in the top ten. Germline CDR1 and CDR2: SGHDT and YYEEEE. CDR3 length equals 16 residues. The V gene end was trimmed by 2 bases and the J gene end by 3 bases; junction bases not matched to a gene: 8. The receptor comes from a woman aged 55-70 years with COVID-19, enrolled during active disease. Sequenced: peripheral blood. The chain uses TRBV5-6 and TRBJ1-5; 7 bases align to TRBD1. The CDR3 region has the DNA TGTGCCAGCAGCTTATCCCGACAGGGAGACAATCAGCCCCAGCATTTT. This gives the protein CASSLSRQGDNQPQHF.